A selection of T cell receptor beta chains follows, all from one sample in a study of beta chain features in type 1 diabetes. Assay used: immunoSEQ multiplex PCR; TCRdb lists only in-frame clones, some missing. The sample shows 400,000 to 600,000 clones, around 28% of them seen only once. The sequencing input was naive CD4+ T cells from blood. These receptors all stem from a man between 18 and 29 years old in good health. Each CDR3 is given with its conserved first and last residue. D genes are given only for firm matches. Not all rows give a size; the values are once, few, many and, for expanded clones, a class.

D gene	J gene	clone size	V gene	CDR3 protein	CDR3 DNA
NA	TRBJ1-5	NA	TRBV7-9	CASSLGGDKPQHF	TGTGCCAGCAGCTTGGGAGGCGATAAGCCCCAGCATTTT
TRBD1	TRBJ2-2	few	TRBV7-8	CASSSPGTVNTGELFF	TGTGCCAGCAGCTCCCCCGGGACAGTGAACACCGGGGAGCTGTTTTTT
NA	TRBJ2-7	once	TRBV5-5	CASSLAGYSTTYEQYF	TGTGCCAGCAGCTTGGCCGGTTACTCTACGACCTACGAGCAGTACTTC
TRBD2	TRBJ2-5	NA	TRBV5-1	CASSLVSSGGQETQYF	TGCGCCAGCAGCTTGGTGTCGTCGGGAGGGCAAGAGACCCAGTACTTC
NA	TRBJ1-4	NA	TRBV14	CASSQVLGPRRKLFF	TGTGCCAGCAGCCAGGTCCTGGGACCGCGAAGGAAACTGTTTTTT
TRBD1	TRBJ1-5	NA	TRBV30	CAWSTGTGDQPQHF	TGTGCCTGGAGCACCGGGACAGGGGATCAGCCCCAGCATTTT
TRBD1	TRBJ2-2	few	TRBV7-2	CASSLKDRRNTGELFF	TGTGCCAGCAGCTTAAAGGACAGGAGAAACACCGGGGAGCTGTTTTTT
NA	TRBJ1-5	few	TRBV28	CASSSAGASSQPQHF	TGTGCCAGCAGTTCGGCAGGGGCCTCAAGTCAGCCCCAGCATTTT
TRBD2	TRBJ2-7	few	TRBV4-1	CASSQGGLAPYEQYF	TGCGCCAGCAGCCAAGGGGGACTAGCGCCTTACGAGCAGTACTTC
TRBD2	TRBJ2-1	NA	TRBV28	CASSLPLAGGPNEQFF	TGTGCCAGCAGTCTCCCTTTAGCGGGAGGGCCGAATGAGCAGTTCTTC
NA	TRBJ2-1	NA	TRBV6-6	CASSYSHKADTEQFF	TGTGCCAGCAGTTACTCCCACAAGGCGGATACCGAGCAGTTCTTC
NA	TRBJ2-1	few	TRBV30	CAWSPRTDNEQFF	TGTGCCTGGAGTCCCCGGACAGACAATGAGCAGTTCTTC
NA	TRBJ2-1	few	TRBV29-1	CSVRPGADNEQFF	TGCAGCGTTCGTCCCGGGGCTGACAATGAGCAGTTCTTC
NA	TRBJ2-4	few	TRBV9	CASSVDRGLGNIQYF	TGTGCCAGCAGCGTAGATCGGGGGCTGGGAAACATTCAGTACTTC
NA	TRBJ1-1	NA	TRBV14	CASSQEVLTVNTEAFF	TGTGCCAGCAGCCAAGAGGTGCTAACAGTGAACACTGAAGCTTTCTTT
NA	TRBJ2-7	NA	TRBV29-1	CSVQAGSYEQYF	TGCAGCGTCCAGGCAGGCTCCTACGAGCAGTACTTC
NA	TRBJ2-2	NA	TRBV5-4	CASNSAPGELFF	TGTGCCAGCAACTCAGCCCCCGGGGAGCTGTTTTTT
TRBD2	TRBJ2-7	NA	TRBV5-1	CASSFLTSGNSYEQYF	TGCGCCAGCAGCTTCCTGACTAGCGGGAACTCCTACGAGCAGTACTTC
TRBD1	TRBJ2-2	NA	TRBV29-1	CSGLQGSGELFF	TGCAGCGGTTTACAGGGGTCCGGGGAGCTGTTTTTT
TRBD1	TRBJ1-1	few	TRBV29-1	CSAVTGLTEAFF	TGCAGCGCCGTGACAGGGCTCACTGAAGCTTTCTTT
NA	TRBJ2-7	NA	TRBV7-2	CASSLSTGGDSYEQYF	TGTGCCAGCAGCTTATCAACAGGGGGGGACTCCTACGAGCAGTACTTC
TRBD1	TRBJ2-3	few	TRBV7-2	CASSQTGWDTQYF	TGTGCCAGCAGCCAGACAGGGTGGGATACGCAGTATTTT
TRBD2	TRBJ2-1	NA	TRBV15	CATSRDLIGAGYNEQFF	TGTGCCACCAGCAGAGATTTAATTGGAGCGGGGTACAATGAGCAGTTCTTC
NA	TRBJ2-7	few	TRBV15	CATSSGGGRYEQYF	TGTGCCACCAGCAGCGGTGGGGGCCGTTACGAGCAGTACTTC
TRBD1	TRBJ1-2	NA	TRBV14	CASSQGRGGNYGYTF	TGTGCCAGCAGCCAAGGAAGAGGGGGCAACTATGGCTACACCTTC
NA	TRBJ2-7	NA	TRBV5-6	CASRTRQVTDPYEQYF	TGTGCCAGCAGAACTAGACAGGTCACGGATCCCTACGAGCAGTACTTC
TRBD2	TRBJ2-1	NA	TRBV9	CASSPRFPAGGQYNEQFF	TGTGCCAGCAGCCCCCGCTTTCCAGCGGGAGGGCAGTACAATGAGCAGTTCTTC
TRBD2	TRBJ2-1	NA	TRBV29-1	CSVGEGASGNSYNEQFF	TGCAGCGTAGGGGAGGGTGCTAGCGGGAACTCCTACAATGAGCAGTTCTTC
NA	TRBJ1-2	NA	TRBV7-8	CASSFGPTMGYTF	TGTGCCAGCAGCTTCGGCCCAACGATGGGCTACACCTTC
NA	TRBJ2-5	few	TRBV11-2	CASSLSRAGTQYF	TGTGCCAGCAGCCTAAGCCGGGCCGGGACCCAGTACTTC
NA	TRBJ1-1	NA	TRBV9	CASSVTTHTEAFF	TGTGCCAGCAGCGTAACCACCCACACTGAAGCTTTCTTT
NA	TRBJ1-3	NA	TRBV9	CASSVAGVPGNTIYF	TGTGCCAGCAGCGTAGCCGGGGTCCCCGGAAACACCATATATTTT
TRBD2	TRBJ2-5	few	TRBV11-2	CASSLWGLAGVGETQYF	TGTGCCAGCAGCCTCTGGGGACTAGCGGGAGTAGGAGAGACCCAGTACTTC
NA	TRBJ1-5	NA	TRBV10-3	CAISESGNQPQHF	TGTGCCATCAGTGAGTCCGGGAATCAGCCCCAGCATTTT
TRBD1	TRBJ2-1	NA	TRBV9	CASSVAWTGGYNEQFF	TGTGCCAGCAGCGTAGCGTGGACAGGGGGATACAATGAGCAGTTCTTC
NA	TRBJ2-2	few	TRBV9	CASSVGVANTGELFF	TGTGCCAGCAGCGTAGGTGTCGCGAACACCGGGGAGCTGTTTTTT
NA	TRBJ2-5	NA	TRBV20-1	CSAGVAETQYF	TGCAGTGCCGGGGTGGCAGAGACCCAGTACTTC
NA	TRBJ2-3	NA	TRBV7-9	CASSLAGGDTQYF	TGTGCCAGCAGCTTAGCCGGAGGAGATACGCAGTATTTT
NA	TRBJ1-1	few	TRBV7-2	CASSLSGSRDEAFF	TGTGCCAGCAGCTTATCTGGCTCCCGAGATGAAGCTTTCTTT
TRBD1	TRBJ2-5	NA	TRBV11-3	CASSLSTGGYQETQYF	TGTGCCAGCAGCTTATCCACAGGGGGGTACCAAGAGACCCAGTACTTC
TRBD2	TRBJ2-5	few	TRBV9	CASSVALAGEETQYF	TGTGCCAGCAGCGTAGCACTAGCGGGGGAGGAGACCCAGTACTTC
NA	TRBJ2-7	NA	TRBV19	CASSIAGASYEQYF	TGTGCCAGTAGTATCGCAGGGGCATCCTACGAGCAGTACTTC
NA	TRBJ2-3	NA	TRBV2	CASSEWGSDTQYF	TGTGCCAGCAGTGAATGGGGTTCAGATACGCAGTATTTT
TRBD1	TRBJ2-3	NA	TRBV5-1	CASSLEGALTDTQYF	TGCGCCAGCAGCTTGGAGGGGGCCCTCACAGATACGCAGTATTTT
NA	TRBJ2-5	few	TRBV30	CAWSVTFGGETQYF	NA
NA	TRBJ2-1	few	TRBV7-7	CASSNERLAKQFF	TGTGCTAGCAGTAACGAACGGCTCGCAAAGCAGTTCTTC
NA	TRBJ2-5	NA	TRBV11-2	CASSLPGLETQYF	TGTGCCAGCAGCCTCCCAGGGTTGGAGACCCAGTACTTC
NA	TRBJ2-5	NA	TRBV6-5	CASSYSWTGKTQYF	TGTGCCAGCAGTTACTCGTGGACCGGCAAGACCCAGTACTTC
NA	TRBJ2-2	NA	TRBV9	CASSAQGGLANTGELFF	TGTGCCAGCAGCGCACAGGGAGGACTAGCGAACACCGGGGAGCTGTTTTTT
TRBD2	TRBJ2-1	NA	TRBV7-2	CASSSASGSSYNEQFF	TGTGCCAGCAGCTCTGCTAGCGGGAGCTCCTACAATGAGCAGTTCTTC
NA	TRBJ2-1	few	TRBV5-1	CASSIPDRYNEQFF	TGCGCCAGCAGCATTCCAGACAGGTACAATGAGCAGTTCTTC
NA	TRBJ2-7	few	TRBV7-2	CASSLIRGGSYEQYF	TGTGCCAGCAGCTTAATCCGGGGCGGCTCCTACGAGCAGTACTTC
NA	TRBJ2-7	NA	TRBV28	CASSLVPLYEQYF	TGTGCCAGCAGTTTAGTACCACTCTACGAGCAGTACTTC
NA	TRBJ2-7	NA	TRBV5-1	CASSLGGTYEQYF	TGCGCCAGCAGCTTGGGGGGAACCTACGAGCAGTACTTC
TRBD2	TRBJ2-7	NA	TRBV7-9	CASSLSGISSYEQYF	TGTGCCAGCAGCTTAAGCGGGATTAGCTCCTACGAGCAGTACTTC
NA	TRBJ1-2	NA	TRBV4-2	CASSQDNVGGYTF	TGTGCCAGCAGCCAAGATAATGTGGGTGGCTACACCTTC